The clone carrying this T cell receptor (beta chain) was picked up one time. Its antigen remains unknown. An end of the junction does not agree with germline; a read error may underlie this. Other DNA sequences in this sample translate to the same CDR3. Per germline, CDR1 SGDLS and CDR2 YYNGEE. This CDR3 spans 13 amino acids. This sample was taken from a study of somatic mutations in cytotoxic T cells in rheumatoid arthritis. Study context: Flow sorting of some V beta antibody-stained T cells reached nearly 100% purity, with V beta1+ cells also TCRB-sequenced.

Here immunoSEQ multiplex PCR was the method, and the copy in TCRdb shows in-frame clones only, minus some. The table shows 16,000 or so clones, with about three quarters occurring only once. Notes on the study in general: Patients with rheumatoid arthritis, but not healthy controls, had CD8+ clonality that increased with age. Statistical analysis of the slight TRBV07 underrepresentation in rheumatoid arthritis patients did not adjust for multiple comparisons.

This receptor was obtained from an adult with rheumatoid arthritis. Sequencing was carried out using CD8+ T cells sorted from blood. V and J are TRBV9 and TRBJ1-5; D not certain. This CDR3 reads CASSVAGNQPQHF. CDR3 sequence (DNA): TGTGCCAGCAGTGTAGCAGGCAATCAGCCCCAGCATTTT.